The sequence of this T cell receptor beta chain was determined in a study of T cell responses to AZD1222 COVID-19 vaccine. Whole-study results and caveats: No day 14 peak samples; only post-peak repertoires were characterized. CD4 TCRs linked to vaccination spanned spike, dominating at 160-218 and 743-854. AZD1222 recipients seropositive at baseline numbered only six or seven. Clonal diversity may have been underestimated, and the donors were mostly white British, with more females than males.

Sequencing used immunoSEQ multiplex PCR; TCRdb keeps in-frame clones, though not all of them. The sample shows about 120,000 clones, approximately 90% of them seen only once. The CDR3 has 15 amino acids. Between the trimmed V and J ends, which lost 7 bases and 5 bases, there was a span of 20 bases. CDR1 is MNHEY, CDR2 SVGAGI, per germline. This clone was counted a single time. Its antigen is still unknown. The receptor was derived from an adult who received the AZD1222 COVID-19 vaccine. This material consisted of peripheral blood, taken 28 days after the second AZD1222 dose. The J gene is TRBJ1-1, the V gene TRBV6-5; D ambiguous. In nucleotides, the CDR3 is TGTGCCAGCATCCAACGGGTGGGGAGGGAGACTGAAGCTTTCTTT. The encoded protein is CASIQRVGRETEAFF.